These 16 T cell receptor beta chains share one sample of origin, sequenced in a study of T-cell reconstitution after alpha-beta-depleted transplantation in children. It was with unique molecular identifiers that the TCRbeta library was prepared. TCRdb analysed the PCR reads with MiXCR anew, one entry per CDR3 protein. Counted here are roughly 670,000 distinct CDR3 sequences, around 12% occurring once; the ten biggest clones make up about 0.77%. This specimen consisted of PBMCs, obtained before TCRalphabeta/CD19-depleted stem cell transplant. The receptors here all came from a girl aged 2 to 10 with congenital amegakaryocytic thrombocytopenia, due to receive a stem cell transplant.

This clonotype was recorded many times. The rearrangement joins TRBV7-2 to TRBJ2-3; 8 bases are a match to TRBD2. With 8 bases clipped from V and 7 bases from J, the junction kept 20 bases outside the gene matches. CDR1 and CDR2 (germline): SGHTA, FQGNSA. CDR3 length equals 17 residues. The CDR3 nucleotides read TGTGCCAGCTCTTACTTTTGGCGGGAGGCGTCTGTGCATACGCAGTATTTT. Encoded protein: CASSYFWREASVHTQYF.

V usage is TRBV5-1 and J usage is TRBJ2-3; D is perhaps TRBD2 (6 bases). There are 13 residues in the CDR3. Looked up from germline, CDR1 is SGHRS and CDR2 is YFSETQ. The V and J ends lost 5 bases and 8 bases respectively, with 15 bases between them. CDR3 sequence reads: CASRKVSGGTQYF. The CDR3 nucleotides read TGCGCCAGCAGGAAAGTCTCCGGGGGTACGCAGTATTTT.

The chain combines TRBV20-1 with TRBJ1-1; D call uncertain. Trimming pared 6 bases from V and 5 bases from J, leaving 10 bases between. The CDR3 covers 11 residues. Germline values: CDR1 DFQATT, CDR2 SNEGSKA (reference sequence). CDR3 sequence (DNA): TGCAGTGCCACCGGTGTTACTGAAGCTTTCTTT. This codes for CSATGVTEAFF.

The table lists this clonotype with many counts. V is TRBV5-1 and J is TRBJ2-1; possibly TRBD1 for D (6 bases). Germline V gene data show CDR1 as SGHRS and CDR2 as YFSETQ. CDR3 length: 17 amino acids. Trimming took 0 bases from V and 5 from J, leaving 18 bases between them. Here the CDR3 DNA reads TGCGCCAGCAGCTTGGGTTGGGGGCGCCAGGCCCACAATGAGCAGTTCTTC. Protein: CASSLGWGRQAHNEQFF.

This clonotype was seen only a few times. The rearrangement uses TRBV30 and TRBJ1-6, with 12 positions matching TRBD1. CDR1 and CDR2 (germline): GTSNPN, SVGIG (reference sequence). The CDR3 is 14 amino acids. With V trimmed by 4 bases and J by 9 bases, 4 bases remained unmatched. The CDR3 DNA reads as TGTGCCTGGACCGGGACAGGGGGCCGTTCACCCCTCCACTTT. Translation: CAWTGTGGRSPLHF.

At least ten counts were recorded for this clonotype. The CDR3 region is CASSLGQFETQYF. The DNA of the CDR3 is TGTGCCAGCAGTTTAGGACAATTCGAGACCCAGTACTTC. The chain recombines TRBV12-3 or TRBV12-4 with TRBJ2-5; D gene ambiguous. V was cut by 1 base and J by 5 bases, with 8 bases left in between. This CDR3 has 13 residues.

The gene calls are TRBV3-1 and TRBJ2-4, with D perhaps matching TRBD1 or TRBD2 (5 bases each). Germline CDR1 and CDR2: LGHDT and YNNKEL (reference sequence). The CDR3 runs 14 residues. The germline V and J ends were trimmed by 4 bases and 1 base, with 8 bases remaining between them. The CDR3 sequence is CASSRGAAKNIQYF. For the CDR3, the DNA is TGTGCCAGCAGCCGAGGGGCCGCCAAAAACATTCAGTACTTC.

This clonotype was recorded many times. The rearrangement joins TRBV20-1 to TRBJ2-1; 7 bases fit TRBD2. J was trimmed by 5 bases and V by 4 bases; bases with no gene match: 14. Per the germline V gene, CDR1 is DFQATT and CDR2 is SNEGSKA (reference sequence). The CDR3 has 16 residues. The CDR3 DNA follows: TGCAGTGCTACCACGCTGGGAGCGGGACTTAACAATGAGCAGTTCTTC. Amino acids: CSATTLGAGLNNEQFF.

The J gene is TRBJ2-1, the V gene TRBV15; a possible D gene is TRBD2 (5 bases). This CDR3 comprises 14 residues. CDR1 and CDR2 (germline): LNHNV, YYDKDF (reference sequence). The V end lost 5 bases, the J end lost 7 bases, and 15 bases lay between the germline ends. The CDR3 loop reads CATSLGLPRNEQFF. CDR3 nucleotides: TGTGCCACCAGCTTAGGACTTCCACGAAATGAGCAGTTCTTC.

This clonotype was detected only a few times. This rearrangement joins TRBV4-1 to TRBJ2-5; D may be TRBD2 (6 bases). Trimming removed 0 bases at V and 3 bases at J, with 14 bases between. The germline CDR1 and CDR2 sequences are MGHRA and YSYEKL. The CDR3 extends over 16 amino acids. CDR3 sequence: CASSQDLWRDKETQYF. The CDR3 nucleotides read TGCGCCAGCAGCCAAGATCTCTGGAGGGATAAAGAGACCCAGTACTTC.

The chain combines TRBV20-1 with TRBJ2-1, with 10 bases matching TRBD2. The germline V gene encodes CDR1 DFQATT and CDR2 SNEGSKA (reference sequence). The CDR3 runs 17 residues. The junction had 17 bases not matched to a gene; V was cut back by 5 bases and J by 7 bases. CDR3 in amino acids: CSASTTQVLAGKNEQFF. The CDR3 coding sequence is TGCAGTGCTTCCACCACCCAGGTACTAGCGGGAAAGAATGAGCAGTTCTTC.

In this sample, this clonotype turned up a few times. The chain uses TRBV4-1 and TRBJ1-1, with no clear D. Trimming removed 0 bases from V and 4 bases from J, with 12 bases in between. The germline V gene has CDR1 MGHRA and CDR2 YSYEKL. The CDR3 totals 15 residues. DNA of the CDR3: TGCGCCAGCAGCCAAGAGCCCGATTTAGGCACTGAAGCTTTCTTT. Encoded protein: CASSQEPDLGTEAFF.

This clonotype occurred many times. The chain employs TRBV12-3 or TRBV12-4 and TRBJ1-2; D is unclear. The CDR3 is made up of 15 amino acids. Trimming took off 1 base at V and 4 bases at J, with 13 bases between the two ends. The DNA of the CDR3 is TGTGCCAGCAGTTTAGGTTCTCGGTGGGGCTATGGCTACACCTTC. Amino acids: CASSLGSRWGYGYTF.

This clonotype was seen ten or more times. The chain joins TRBV12-3 or TRBV12-4 to TRBJ1-2, with 7 bases lining up with TRBD1. This CDR3 region has 13 residues. Unmatched junction bases numbered 6, after V lost 6 bases and J lost 5 bases. As DNA, the CDR3 is TGTGCCAGCAGCCGGGGACAGCCATATGGCTACACCTTC. As protein: CASSRGQPYGYTF.

The chain uses TRBV29-1 and TRBJ2-3; 8 positions match TRBD1. Losses at the gene ends were 6 bases for V and 1 base for J; bases not matched to a gene: 3. CDR1 is SQVTM, CDR2 ANQGSEA, per germline. The CDR3 sequence is 13 residues long. CDR3 loop: CSVEDRGTDTQYF. Here the CDR3 DNA reads TGCAGCGTAGAGGACAGGGGCACAGATACGCAGTATTTT.

This clonotype appeared a single time. The chain recombines TRBV3-1 with TRBJ2-3; D uncertain. Germline CDR1 is LGHDT and CDR2 is YNNKEL (reference sequence). Between the trimmed V and J ends, which lost 0 bases and 2 bases, there was a span of 15 bases. The CDR3 is 17 residues long. The CDR3 coding sequence is TGTGCCAGCAGCCAAGATAACAAGGTTGGTCACACAGATACGCAGTATTTT. Translated, it gives CASSQDNKVGHTDTQYF.